The 9 T cell receptor beta chains below come from one sample, sequenced in a study of shared clonotypes between healthy human individuals. Sequencing used immunoSEQ multiplex PCR; TCRdb keeps in-frame clones, though not all of them. The sample shows some 980,000 clones, about 80% of them seen only once. The specimen sequenced was memory CD4+ T cells sorted from blood. Sample subset: CD45RA-negative fraction. The receptors derive from a man between 18 and 35 years old in good health.

This clone was observed many times. The identical CDR3 is also encoded by other nucleotide sequences in the sample. The chain is built from TRBV2 and TRBJ1-1, with 7 positions matching TRBD1. The V segment lost 6 bases and the J segment 1 base; nucleotides outside the gene matches: 2. This CDR3 comprises 13 residues. Germline V gene lookup returns CDR1 SNHLY and CDR2 FYNNEI. The CDR3 region is CASSQGENTEAFF. As DNA, the CDR3 is TGTGCCAGCAGCCAGGGGGAGAACACTGAAGCTTTCTTT.

The genes are TRBV5-4 and TRBJ2-7, with TRBD1 as a possible D gene (6 bases). Germline CDR1 is SGHNT and CDR2 is YYREEE (reference sequence). Trimming shortened V by 4 bases and J by 2 bases, and 10 bases separated the two germline ends. The CDR3 runs to 13 residues. CDR3 loop: CASSEGQAYEQYF. CDR3 nucleotide sequence: TGTGCCAGCAGCGAGGGACAAGCCTACGAGCAGTACTTC. The full variable domain, with the rest looked up from reference TRBV5-4 and TRBJ2-7, is ETGVTQSPTHLIKTRGQQVTLRCSSQSGHNTVSWYQQALGQGPQFIFQYYREEENGRGNFPPRFSGLQFPNYSSELNVNALELDDSALYLCASSEGQAYEQYFGPGTRLTVT.

V usage is TRBV7-2 and J usage is TRBJ2-3, with D possibly TRBD1 on 6 matching bases. Germline CDR1 reads SGHTA; CDR2 reads FQGNSA. CDR3 length: 14 residues. V lost 5 bases, J lost 2 bases, and 11 bases lay in between. CDR3 bases: TGTGCCAGCAGCCAGGGGCAGAACACAGATACGCAGTATTTT. Its protein product is CASSQGQNTDTQYF. The full variable domain, rest sourced from reference TRBV7-2 and TRBJ2-3, is GAGVSQSPSNKVTEKGKDVELRCDPISGHTALYWYRQSLGQGLEFLIYFQGNSAPDKSGLPSDRFSAERTGGSVSTLTIQRTQQEDSAVYLCASSQGQNTDTQYFGPGTRLTVL.

About this clone itself: The sample contains more than one DNA sequence encoding this CDR3. The genes are TRBV30 and TRBJ2-1; no clear D gene. CDR1 and CDR2 from the germline V gene are GTSNPN and SVGIG (reference sequence). CDR3 length: 11 residues. The ends were cut back, 0 bases at V and 7 bases at J, with 4 bases in the middle. The CDR3 reads CAWSVSNEQFF. The CDR3 nucleotides are TGTGCCTGGAGTGTCTCTAATGAGCAGTTCTTC.

V gene TRBV7-2 combines with J gene TRBJ2-7; D unclear. The V gene lost 2 bases and the J gene lost 4 bases, with 12 bases spanning the gap. This CDR3 region has 14 residues. Germline CDR1 reads SGHTA; CDR2 reads FQGNSA. The CDR3 loop reads CASSLNLGRYEQYF. The CDR3 DNA follows: TGTGCCAGCAGCTTAAATTTAGGTCGGTACGAGCAGTACTTC. Combining the CDR3 with reference TRBV7-2 and TRBJ2-7 gives the whole variable domain GAGVSQSPSNKVTEKGKDVELRCDPISGHTALYWYRQSLGQGLEFLIYFQGNSAPDKSGLPSDRFSAERTGGSVSTLTIQRTQQEDSAVYLCASSLNLGRYEQYFGPGTRLTVT.

This sequence joins TRBV9 and TRBJ1-1; TRBD1 matches at 9 bases. CDR1 is SGDLS and CDR2 is YYNGEE in the germline V gene. V lost 0 bases, J lost 3 bases, and 3 bases stayed unmatched. This CDR3 contains 15 residues. The DNA of the CDR3 is TGTGCCAGCAGCGTAGAGACAGGGGGTGACACTGAAGCTTTCTTT. It encodes CASSVETGGDTEAFF. The full variable domain, completed using reference TRBV9 and TRBJ1-1, is DSGVTQTPKHLITATGQRVTLRCSPRSGDLSVYWYQQSLDQGLQFLIQYYNGEERAKGNILERFSAQQFPDLHSELNLSSLELGDSALYFCASSVETGGDTEAFFGQGTRLTVV.

This clone has just one count. The chain is built from TRBV5-6 and TRBJ2-7, with 8 nucleotides matching TRBD2. CDR1 and CDR2 (germline): SGHDT, YYEEEE. The CDR3 length is 18 residues. V lost 1 base to trimming and J lost 4 bases; unmatched junction nucleotides: 16. For the CDR3, the DNA is TGTGCCAGCAGCTTGCGGGTCGTTTACGGTCTAGCGGGTTACGAGCAGTACTTC. It yields the protein CASSLRVVYGLAGYEQYF. Together with reference TRBV5-6 and TRBJ2-7, the CDR3 gives the full variable domain: DAGVTQSPTHLIKTRGQQVTLRCSPKSGHDTVSWYQQALGQGPQFIFQYYEEEERQRGNFPDRFSGHQFPNYSSELNVNALLLGDSALYLCASSLRVVYGLAGYEQYFGPGTRLTVT.

The chain couples TRBV5-5 to TRBJ2-5; D unclear. The ends were cut back, 3 bases at V and 5 bases at J, with 11 bases in the middle. CDR1 is SGHKS and CDR2 is YYEKEE in the germline V gene (reference sequence). The length of the CDR3 is 13 residues. This CDR3 is CASSSTYTETQYF. The CDR3 DNA is TGTGCCAGCAGCTCAACCTACACGGAGACCCAGTACTTC.

This clone was observed a single time. This sequence joins TRBV5-4 and TRBJ2-2; 7 nucleotides align to TRBD1. This CDR3 spans 14 amino acids. The germline gives CDR1 SGHNT, CDR2 YYREEE (reference sequence). V lost 4 bases to trimming and J lost 6 bases; unmatched junction nucleotides: 6. This CDR3 is CASSKPGQSGELFF. The CDR3 DNA follows: TGTGCCAGCAGCAAACCGGGACAGTCCGGGGAGCTGTTTTTT.